This passage covers 16 T cell receptor beta chains from one sample sequenced in a study of blood T cell repertoires in COVID-19. Assay used: immunoSEQ multiplex PCR; TCRdb lists only in-frame clones, some missing. Here the sample spans 46,000 or so clones, roughly 85% being singletons. Sequenced: peripheral blood. These receptors came from a human donor in a cohort sampled during active COVID-19.

The rearrangement links TRBV10-3 to TRBJ1-5, with D possibly matching TRBD1 (5 bases). Trimming shortened V by 7 bases and J by 5 bases, and 9 bases separated the two germline ends. CDR3 length: 12 amino acids. CDR1 ENHRY and CDR2 SYGVKD come from the germline V gene. The CDR3 DNA sequence: TGTGCCATCAAAGAAGGGGATCAGCCCCAGCATTTT. It encodes CAIKEGDQPQHF.

This clone was observed a single time. The chain couples TRBV6-2 or TRBV6-3 to TRBJ1-1, with TRBD1 matching over 8 bases. After removal of 5 bases from V and 4 bases from J, the junction contained 9 bases not matched to a gene. Germline values: CDR1 MNHEY, CDR2 SVGEGT. The CDR3 length is 15 residues. CDR3 amino acids: CASSPPGQVGTEAFF. Written as DNA, the CDR3 is TGTGCCAGCAGTCCACCGGGACAGGTGGGCACTGAAGCTTTCTTT.

CDR3: CSSVGLYGYTF. Written as DNA, the CDR3 is TGCAGCTCGGTTGGGCTTTATGGCTACACCTTC. This sequence joins TRBV29-1 and TRBJ1-2, with D uncertain. This CDR3 is built from 11 residues. The V gene's germline CDR1 is SQVTM and CDR2 ANQGSEA. V dropped 8 bases and J dropped 5 bases, with 12 bases sitting between them.

The chain is built from TRBV5-1 and TRBJ2-1; TRBD1 matches 8 bases. The V segment lost 3 bases and the J segment 4 bases; nucleotides outside the gene matches: 6. This CDR3 is built from 15 residues. In germline, CDR1 is SGHRS, CDR2 YFSETQ. As DNA, the CDR3 is TGCGCCAGCAGCTCGACAGGGGAGCCTTACAATGAGCAGTTCTTC. It encodes CASSSTGEPYNEQFF. The variable domain in full, with the rest retrieved from reference TRBV5-1 and TRBJ2-1, is KAGVTQTPRYLIKTRGQQVTLSCSPISGHRSVSWYQQTPGQGLQFLFEYFSETQRNKGNFPGRFSGRQFSNSRSEMNVSTLELGDSALYLCASSSTGEPYNEQFFGPGTRLTVL.

This clone was found once. The V call is TRBV30, the J call TRBJ1-2; 10 bases align to TRBD1. The V segment lost 6 bases and the J segment 7 bases; nucleotides outside the gene matches: 14. CDR3 length: 15 amino acids. Per the germline V gene, CDR1 is GTSNPN and CDR2 is SVGIG (reference sequence). CDR3 sequence: CACLGQGSGYAGYTF. The CDR3 DNA reads as TGTGCCTGTCTGGGACAGGGGTCCGGGTATGCTGGCTACACCTTC.

This clone appeared once. The chain employs TRBV6-5 and TRBJ1-6, with D tentatively TRBD1 (5 bases). V lost 0 bases to trimming and J lost 10 bases, with 13 bases between them. Germline CDR1 reads MNHEY; CDR2 reads SVGAGI. This CDR3 comprises 15 residues. Written as DNA, the CDR3 is TGTGCCAGCAGTTACTCGGCAGACAGTTTCTCACCCCTCCACTTT. Translation: CASSYSADSFSPLHF.

This clone is labeled as medium-sized. DNA of the CDR3: TGTGCCAGCAGTGAAGATAGCGATGCATCCGATACGCAGTATTTT. Translation gives CASSEDSDASDTQYF. This chain joins TRBV6-1 and TRBJ2-3; D is perhaps TRBD2 (5 bases). The CDR3 totals 15 residues. Germline CDR1 MNHNS, CDR2 SASEGT. V lost 1 base and J lost 6, with 14 bases in between.

The chain couples TRBV20-1 to TRBJ1-2, with D possibly matching TRBD1 (6 bases). The CDR3 length is 11 residues. V was cut by 1 base and J by 10 bases, with 10 bases left in between. The germline V gene encodes CDR1 DFQATT and CDR2 SNEGSKA (reference sequence). The CDR3 region has the DNA TGCAGTGCTAGAGTGCAGGGGTTCTACACCTTC. Its translation: CSARVQGFYTF.

The J gene is TRBJ2-7, the V gene TRBV30; perhaps TRBD2 as D (6 bases). V shed 5 bases and J shed 3 bases, with 14 bases lying between them. The germline gives CDR1 GTSNPN, CDR2 SVGIG (reference sequence). This CDR3 has 13 amino acids. CDR3 nucleotides: TGTGCCTGGTCGGAGGGCGTCTTCTACGAGCAGTACTTC. It is translated as CAWSEGVFYEQYF.

The chain uses TRBV11-3 and TRBJ1-1; maybe TRBD1 (5 bases). V was clipped by 5 bases and J by 5 bases, with 9 bases between them. Germline-derived CDR1 and CDR2 are SGHNT and YENEEA. The CDR3 length is 12 residues. The CDR3 nucleotides are TGTGCCAGCAGCAGGGGCGCGACTGAAGCTTTCTTT. It yields the protein CASSRGATEAFF.

This clone was observed a single time. Here the CDR3 DNA reads TGTGCCAGTAGTACCCCCTCGACGGGGGTTGGCTACGAGCAGTACTTC. This translates into CASSTPSTGVGYEQYF. This sequence joins TRBV19 and TRBJ2-7; D is possibly TRBD2 (6 bases). CDR3 length: 16 residues. CDR1 and CDR2 from the germline V gene are LNHDA and SQIVND (reference sequence). V was pared by 4 bases and J by 3 bases, with 19 bases between.

V is TRBV9 and J is TRBJ2-3; 10 bases line up with TRBD2. V was clipped by 4 bases and J by 3 bases; unmatched bases: 5. CDR1 SGDLS and CDR2 YYNGEE come from the germline V gene. The CDR3 loop spans 15 amino acids. CDR3 sequence reads: CASSRAGGFTDTQYF. The DNA for the CDR3 is TGTGCCAGCAGCAGAGCGGGGGGGTTTACAGATACGCAGTATTTT.

The sample holds one count of this clone. The rearrangement uses TRBV7-9 and TRBJ1-1; the match to TRBD1 covers 10 bases. The CDR3 spans 14 residues. Germline CDR1 SEHNR, CDR2 FQNEAQ (reference sequence). V was pared by 5 bases and J by 7 bases, with 7 bases of the junction left unmatched. The CDR3 DNA reads as TGTGCCAGCAGCCGGGGACAGGGGCAGGGTGAAGCTTTCTTT. It specifies CASSRGQGQGEAFF. The full variable domain, its missing parts supplied by reference TRBV7-9 and TRBJ1-1, is DTGVSQNPRHKITKRGQNVTFRCDPISEHNRLYWYRQTLGQGPEFLTYFQNEAQLEKSRLLSDRFSAERPKGSFSTLEIQRTEQGDSAMYLCASSRGQGQGEAFFGQGTRLTVV.

Points on this clone: One end of the junction varies from germline; a read error may be responsible. V gene TRBV2 combines with J gene TRBJ1-6; no firm D call. This CDR3 contains 16 residues. Germline V gene data show CDR1 as SNHLY and CDR2 as FYNNEI. CDR3 in amino acids: CASRTYRRSSNSPLHF. CDR3 DNA sequence: TGTGCCAGCAGGACCTACAGACGCTCCTCTAATTCACCCCTCCACTTT. The full variable domain, rest sourced from reference TRBV2 and TRBJ1-6, is EPEVTQTPSHQVTQMGQEVILRCVPISNHLYFYWYRQILGQKVEFLVSFYNNEISEKSEIFDDQFSVERPDGSNFTLKIRSTKLEDSAMYFCASRTYRRSSNSPLHFGNGTRLTVT.

The genes are TRBV19 and TRBJ1-2, with D possibly being TRBD1 (6 bases). With 8 bases removed from V and 4 bases from J, the gap between germline ends came to 14 bases. Germline V gives CDR1 LNHDA, CDR2 SQIVND (reference sequence). CDR3 length: 13 amino acids. The DNA of the CDR3 is TGTGCCAGTGGAAAACAGGGCCCCTATGGCTACACCTTC. Protein: CASGKQGPYGYTF. Full variable domain (remainder filled in from reference TRBV19 and TRBJ1-2): DGGITQSPKYLFRKEGQNVTLSCEQNLNHDAMYWYRQDPGQGLRLIYYSQIVNDFQKGDIAEGYSVSREKKESFPLTVTSAQKNPTAFYLCASGKQGPYGYTFGSGTRLTVV.

By share of the sample, this clone is medium-sized. This sequence joins TRBV5-8 and TRBJ1-1; D is possibly TRBD1 (5 bases). This CDR3 has 14 amino acids. Germline loops: CDR1 SGHTS, CDR2 YDEGEE. The V end lost 4 bases, the J end lost 7 bases, and 17 bases lay between the germline ends. CDR3 sequence (DNA): TGTGCCAGCAGCCTCCAGGGTAGCAGGATTGAAGCTTTCTTT. This translates into CASSLQGSRIEAFF.